This entry is about one TCR beta chain. Its matching antigen is unknown. This record belongs to a study of T cells in Graves' hyperthyroidism and ophthalmopathy. General study results and limits: A model built on 13 V-J features separated ophthalmopathy from stable hyperthyroidism.

Template material for amplifying TCR beta CDR3 regions consisted of RNA transcripts. TCR CDR3 regions were first amplified by RT-PCR with HTBI primers. TCRdb processed the multiplex PCR reads anew with MiXCR; each CDR3 protein has one entry. Of 600,000 to 900,000 distinct CDR3 sequences listed, around 15% are singletons. CDR1 is MNHEY and CDR2 is SMNVEV in the germline V gene (reference sequence). This CDR3 is built from 14 residues. V lost 4 bases and J 5 bases, leaving 14 bases between the germline ends. Sequencing was performed on blood. The chain is built from TRBV27 and TRBJ2-5; D gene unclear. This clonotype was sampled from a man younger than 35 with Graves' hyperthyroidism. CDR3 nucleotides: TGTGCCAGCAGTTCATACTTTCTACCCGAGACCCAGTACTTC. Encoded protein: CASSSYFLPETQYF.